Presented here are 14 T cell receptor beta chains from one specimen sequenced in a study of beta chain features in type 1 diabetes. Study-wide results and limits: Shortening that was moderate but significant affected the TCRB CDR3s of Type 1 diabetes patients in all four CD4+ subsets.

These receptors' antigens are unknown. Expressed TCRB transcripts were sequenced because the entire RNA isolate underwent reverse transcription. The data were produced by immunoSEQ multiplex PCR, yet TCRdb's version contains in-frame clones alone and is incomplete. The sample yields 250,000 to 350,000 clones, 14% seen once. Sequenced sample: naive CD4+ T cells from blood. All receptors derive from a man aged 25-40 years with type 1 diabetes.

This chain links TRBV20-1 with TRBJ2-2, with unresolved D. This CDR3 contains 11 residues. Germline V gives CDR1 DFQATT, CDR2 SNEGSKA (reference sequence). V was cut by 7 bases and J by 3 bases, with 6 bases left in between. CDR3 sequence: CSGSYTGELFF. The CDR3 region has the DNA TGCAGTGGAAGCTACACCGGGGAGCTGTTTTTT.

V and J are TRBV19 and TRBJ1-2; TRBD1 aligns across 10 bases. This CDR3 has 14 residues. The trim removed 5 bases at V and 5 bases at J, leaving 5 bases unmatched. Per the germline V gene, CDR1 is LNHDA and CDR2 is SQIVND (reference sequence). Written as DNA, the CDR3 is TGTGCCAGTAGTCGGGACAGGGGTTGGTATGGCTACACCTTC. As protein: CASSRDRGWYGYTF.

V is TRBV7-2 and J is TRBJ2-7; unclear D gene. Germline V gene lookup returns CDR1 SGHTA and CDR2 FQGNSA. CDR3 length equals 11 residues. Trimming took off 3 bases at V and 4 bases at J, with 4 bases between the two ends. The CDR3 protein is CASSFQYEQYF. The DNA for the CDR3 is TGTGCCAGCAGCTTTCAATACGAGCAGTACTTC.

This clone was counted only a few times. The J gene is TRBJ2-3, the V gene TRBV25-1, with 9 bases matching TRBD2. The junction had 4 bases not matched to a gene; V was cut back by 3 bases and J by 0 bases. This CDR3 spans 16 amino acids. Germline V gene lookup returns CDR1 MGHDK and CDR2 SYGVNS. Written as DNA, the CDR3 is TGTGCCAGCAGTGACGGGACTAGCTTCAGCACAGATACGCAGTATTTT. Encoded protein: CASSDGTSFSTDTQYF.

This clone has just a few counts. The genes are TRBV28 and TRBJ2-1; 8 bases are shared with TRBD2. The germline gives CDR1 MDHEN, CDR2 SYDVKM. The CDR3 has 13 amino acids. V was pared by 8 bases and J by 5 bases, with 5 bases of the junction left unmatched. The CDR3 region is CASRGGPNNEQFF. For the CDR3, the DNA is TGTGCCAGCCGGGGGGGGCCCAACAATGAGCAGTTCTTC.

This clone was seen only a few times. The chain employs TRBV5-4 and TRBJ2-2; D remains unclear. This CDR3 contains 14 residues. V lost 2 bases and J lost 0, with 5 bases in between. The germline V gene has CDR1 SGHNT and CDR2 YYREEE (reference sequence). The DNA for the CDR3 is TGTGCCAGCAGCTTCGACACGAACACCGGGGAGCTGTTTTTT. Amino acid sequence: CASSFDTNTGELFF.

The chain carries TRBV29-1 and TRBJ2-3; 10 positions match TRBD2. The germline V gene has CDR1 SQVTM and CDR2 ANQGSEA. This CDR3 comprises 15 residues. Trimming cost V 4 bases and J 0 bases; bases outside gene matches: 4. In DNA form, the CDR3 reads TGCAGCGTTGGAGGGACTAGCGCTAGCACAGATACGCAGTATTTT. This gives the protein CSVGGTSASTDTQYF.

V usage is TRBV23-1 and J usage is TRBJ2-7; 7 bases are shared with TRBD2. TRBV23-1 is an ORF; its function is uncertain. Germline trimming cut 0 bases from V and 3 bases from J; bases unmatched to any gene: 14. The CDR3 covers 18 residues. CDR3 DNA: TGCGCCAGCAGTCAATCGTGGTCGGATGCGGGAGCGAACTACGAGCAGTACTTC. Its translation: CASSQSWSDAGANYEQYF.

The V and J genes are TRBV7-9 and TRBJ2-2; D may be TRBD2 (6 bases). Germline-derived CDR1 and CDR2 are SEHNR and FQNEAQ (reference sequence). The CDR3 has 17 residues. V lost 5 bases and J lost 2, with 18 bases in between. As DNA, the CDR3 is TGTGCCAGCAGCCCGATGGGCGGGGCTCCTAACACCGGGGAGCTGTTTTTT. This encodes CASSPMGGAPNTGELFF.

This clone was detected only a few times. This chain joins TRBV5-1 and TRBJ2-1; TRBD2 might be the D (6 bases). The length of the CDR3 is 14 residues. Germline CDR1 reads SGHRS; CDR2 reads YFSETQ. Trimming cost V 4 bases and J 8 bases, with 16 bases left between them. The CDR3 reads CASSGGSLGDEQFF. Here the CDR3 DNA reads TGCGCCAGCAGCGGAGGGTCCTTAGGGGATGAGCAGTTCTTC. The whole variable domain, remainder taken from reference TRBV5-1 and TRBJ2-1, is KAGVTQTPRYLIKTRGQQVTLSCSPISGHRSVSWYQQTPGQGLQFLFEYFSETQRNKGNFPGRFSGRQFSNSRSEMNVSTLELGDSALYLCASSGGSLGDEQFFGPGTRLTVL.

A remark on this clone: Other nucleotide sequences from this sample produce the same CDR3. The chain is built from TRBV28 and TRBJ2-1; a possible D gene is TRBD2 (6 bases). This CDR3 is 12 amino acids long. CDR1 MDHEN and CDR2 SYDVKM come from the germline V gene. Trimming stripped 3 bases from V and 10 bases from J, with 10 bases between. This chain's CDR3 is CASSFGGREQFF. For the CDR3, the DNA is TGTGCCAGCAGTTTCGGGGGTCGGGAGCAGTTCTTC. The full variable domain, its missing parts supplied by reference TRBV28 and TRBJ2-1, is DVKVTQSSRYLVKRTGEKVFLECVQDMDHENMFWYRQDPGLGLRLIYFSYDVKMKEKGDIPEGYSVSREKKERFSLILESASTNQTSMYLCASSFGGREQFFGPGTRLTVL.

This clone was recorded a few times. DNA of the CDR3: TGTGCCAGCAGCCGTAGAGGGGGACAGGGCATCAATGGCTACACCTTC. It codes for CASSRRGGQGINGYTF. V usage is TRBV7-2 and J usage is TRBJ1-2, with TRBD1 matching 9 bases. In germline, CDR1 is SGHTA, CDR2 FQGNSA. The CDR3 loop spans 16 amino acids. The V and J ends lost 5 bases and 6 bases, in that order; junction bases with no gene match: 13.

This clone has just a few counts. V and J are TRBV28 and TRBJ2-1; weak D call: TRBD2 (6 bases). The length of the CDR3 is 13 residues. V dropped 5 bases and J dropped 1 base, with 6 bases sitting between them. Per germline, CDR1 MDHEN and CDR2 SYDVKM. The CDR3 DNA reads TGTGCCAGCAGTAGCGGGTCCTACAATGAGCAGTTCTTC. Encoded protein: CASSSGSYNEQFF.

The count of this clone is one. V and J are TRBV11-2 and TRBJ2-7, with 12 positions matching TRBD1. CDR3 length: 15 residues. CDR1 SGHAT and CDR2 FQNNGV come from the germline V gene. Trimming removed 2 bases from V and 7 bases from J; junction bases left unmatched: 6. The CDR3 sequence: CASSLPGTGGEEQYF. The CDR3 DNA reads TGTGCCAGCAGCTTACCCGGGACAGGGGGCGAAGAGCAGTACTTC.